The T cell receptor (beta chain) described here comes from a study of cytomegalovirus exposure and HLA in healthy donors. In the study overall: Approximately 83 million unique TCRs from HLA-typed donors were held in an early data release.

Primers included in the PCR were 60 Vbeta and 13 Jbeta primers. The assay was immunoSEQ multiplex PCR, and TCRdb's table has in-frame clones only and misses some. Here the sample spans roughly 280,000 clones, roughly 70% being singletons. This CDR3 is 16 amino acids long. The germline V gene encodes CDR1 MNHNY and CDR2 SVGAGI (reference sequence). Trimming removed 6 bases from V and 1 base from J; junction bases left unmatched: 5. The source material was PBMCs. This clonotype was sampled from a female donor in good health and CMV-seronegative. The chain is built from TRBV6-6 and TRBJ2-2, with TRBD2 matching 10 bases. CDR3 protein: CASRRRTSGNTGELFF. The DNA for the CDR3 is TGTGCCAGCAGAAGACGGACTAGCGGGAACACCGGGGAGCTGTTTTTT.